The clone carrying this T cell receptor (beta chain) has at least ten counts. The antigen is not known. Molecules of cDNA were individually given unique molecular identifiers that were attached to them. Each CDR3 protein is one row after TCRdb ran MiXCR on the 5' RACE reads. The sample has 65,000 to 70,000 distinct CDR3 sequences; about 11% are singletons. This sample stems from a study of early T cells in non-severe SARS-CoV-2 infection. About the research overall: Bulk RNA taken from unsorted whole blood was sequenced, leaving chains unpaired.

The junction had 8 bases not matched to a gene; V was cut back by 6 bases and J by 4 bases. The germline V gene has CDR1 SQVTM and CDR2 ANQGSEA. The CDR3 consists of 13 residues. Study results and limitations: Private and CD4 specificities were missed by VDJdb matching, which favored anti-spike CD8 responses.

The V gene is TRBV29-1, the J gene TRBJ1-2; 7 bases map to TRBD1. This clonotype was obtained from an adult who was a healthcare worker with PCR-confirmed SARS-CoV-2 infection or an uninfected control (not recorded which). Source material: whole blood. CDR3 residues: CSVGRDRIYGYTF. The CDR3 DNA follows: TGCAGCGTGGGCCGGGACAGAATCTATGGCTACACCTTC.